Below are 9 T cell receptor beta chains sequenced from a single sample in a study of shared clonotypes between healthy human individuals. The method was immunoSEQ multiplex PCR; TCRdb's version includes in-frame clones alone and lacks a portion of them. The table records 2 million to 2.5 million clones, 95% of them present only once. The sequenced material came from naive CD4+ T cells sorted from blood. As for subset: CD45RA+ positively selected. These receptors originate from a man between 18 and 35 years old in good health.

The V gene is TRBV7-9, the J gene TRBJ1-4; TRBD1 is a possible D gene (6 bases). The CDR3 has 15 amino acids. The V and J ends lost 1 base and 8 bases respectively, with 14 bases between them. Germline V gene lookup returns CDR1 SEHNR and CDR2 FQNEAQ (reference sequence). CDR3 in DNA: TGTGCCAGCAGCTTAGTAGGCAGGGGAGAGGAAAAACTGTTTTTT. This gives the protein CASSLVGRGEEKLFF.

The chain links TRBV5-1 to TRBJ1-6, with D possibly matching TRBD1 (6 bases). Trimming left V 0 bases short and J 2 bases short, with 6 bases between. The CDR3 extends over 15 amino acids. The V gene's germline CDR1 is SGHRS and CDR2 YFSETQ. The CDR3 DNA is TGCGCCAGCAGCTTGGGACAGGCCTATAATTCACCCCTCCACTTT. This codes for CASSLGQAYNSPLHF.

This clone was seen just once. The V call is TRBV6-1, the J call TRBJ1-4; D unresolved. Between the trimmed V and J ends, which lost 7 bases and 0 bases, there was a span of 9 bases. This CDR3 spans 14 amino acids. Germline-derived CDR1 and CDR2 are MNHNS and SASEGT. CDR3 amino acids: CASKRTPTNEKLFF. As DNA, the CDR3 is TGTGCCAGCAAACGCACTCCAACTAATGAAAAACTGTTTTTT.

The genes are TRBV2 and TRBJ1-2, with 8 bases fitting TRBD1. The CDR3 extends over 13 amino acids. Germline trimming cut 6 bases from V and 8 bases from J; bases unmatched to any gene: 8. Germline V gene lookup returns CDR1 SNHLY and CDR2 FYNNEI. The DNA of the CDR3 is TGTGCCAGCAGGGCAGGACAGGGCGAAGGCTACACCTTC. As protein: CASRAGQGEGYTF.

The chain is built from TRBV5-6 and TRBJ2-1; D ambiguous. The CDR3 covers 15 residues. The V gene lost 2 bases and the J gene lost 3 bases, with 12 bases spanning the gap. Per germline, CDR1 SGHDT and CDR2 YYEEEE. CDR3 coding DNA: TGTGCCAGCAGCTTTATGGGAACCCGCTACAATGAGCAGTTCTTC. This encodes CASSFMGTRYNEQFF.

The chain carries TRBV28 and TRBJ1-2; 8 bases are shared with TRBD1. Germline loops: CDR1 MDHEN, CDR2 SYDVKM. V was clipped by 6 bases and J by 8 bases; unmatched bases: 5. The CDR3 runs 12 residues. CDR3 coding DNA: TGTGCCAGCAGCCGGGACAGGATCGGCTACACCTTC. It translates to CASSRDRIGYTF.

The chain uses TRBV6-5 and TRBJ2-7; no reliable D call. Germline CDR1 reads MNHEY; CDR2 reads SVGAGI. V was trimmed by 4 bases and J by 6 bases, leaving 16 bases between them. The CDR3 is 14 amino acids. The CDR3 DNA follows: TGTGCCAGCAGTTCGAGGCTCCAAAACTTCGAGCAGTACTTC. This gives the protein CASSSRLQNFEQYF.

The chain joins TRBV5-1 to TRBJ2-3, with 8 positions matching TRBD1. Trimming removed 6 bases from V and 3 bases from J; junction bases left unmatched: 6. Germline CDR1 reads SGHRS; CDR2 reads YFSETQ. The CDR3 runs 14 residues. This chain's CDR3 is CASTKGTGTDTQYF. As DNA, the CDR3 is TGCGCCAGCACCAAGGGGACAGGAACAGATACGCAGTATTTT. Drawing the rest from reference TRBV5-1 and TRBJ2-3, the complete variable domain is KAGVTQTPRYLIKTRGQQVTLSCSPISGHRSVSWYQQTPGQGLQFLFEYFSETQRNKGNFPGRFSGRQFSNSRSEMNVSTLELGDSALYLCASTKGTGTDTQYFGPGTRLTVL.

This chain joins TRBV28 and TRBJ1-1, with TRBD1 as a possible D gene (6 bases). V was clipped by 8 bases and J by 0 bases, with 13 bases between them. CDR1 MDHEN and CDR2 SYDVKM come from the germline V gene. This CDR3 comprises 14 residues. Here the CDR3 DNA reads TGTGCCAGCCAAGGGGGGGGGCTGAACACTGAAGCTTTCTTT. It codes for CASQGGGLNTEAFF. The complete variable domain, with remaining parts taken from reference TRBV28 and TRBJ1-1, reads DVKVTQSSRYLVKRTGEKVFLECVQDMDHENMFWYRQDPGLGLRLIYFSYDVKMKEKGDIPEGYSVSREKKERFSLILESASTNQTSMYLCASQGGGLNTEAFFGQGTRLTVV.